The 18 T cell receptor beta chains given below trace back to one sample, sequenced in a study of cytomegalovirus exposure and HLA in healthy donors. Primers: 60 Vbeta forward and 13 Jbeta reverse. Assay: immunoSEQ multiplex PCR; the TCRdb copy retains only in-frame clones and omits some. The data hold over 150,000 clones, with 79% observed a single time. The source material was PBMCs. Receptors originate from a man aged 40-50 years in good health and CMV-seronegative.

The CDR3 sequence: CASRKAGGSGANVLTF. The CDR3 nucleotides are TGTGCCAGTAGAAAGGCAGGTGGATCTGGGGCCAACGTCCTGACTTTC. The chain carries TRBV19 and TRBJ2-6, with D unresolved. V lost 6 bases, J lost 1 base, and 13 bases lay in between. There are 16 residues in the CDR3. CDR1 and CDR2 (germline): LNHDA, SQIVND (reference sequence).

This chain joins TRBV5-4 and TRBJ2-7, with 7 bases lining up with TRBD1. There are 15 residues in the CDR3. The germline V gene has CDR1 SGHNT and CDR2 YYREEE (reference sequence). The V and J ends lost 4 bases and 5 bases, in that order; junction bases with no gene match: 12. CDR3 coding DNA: TGTGCCAGCAGCAAAGAGGGACAGCGAGTCGACGAGCAGTACTTC. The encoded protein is CASSKEGQRVDEQYF.

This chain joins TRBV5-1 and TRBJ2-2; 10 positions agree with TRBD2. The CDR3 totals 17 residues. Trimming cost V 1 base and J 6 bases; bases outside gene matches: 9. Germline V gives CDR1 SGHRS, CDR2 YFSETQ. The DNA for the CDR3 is TGCGCCAGCAGCTTGAGGCTAGCGGGAGCCTCCGCCGGGGAGCTGTTTTTT. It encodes CASSLRLAGASAGELFF. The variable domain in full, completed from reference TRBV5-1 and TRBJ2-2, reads KAGVTQTPRYLIKTRGQQVTLSCSPISGHRSVSWYQQTPGQGLQFLFEYFSETQRNKGNFPGRFSGRQFSNSRSEMNVSTLELGDSALYLCASSLRLAGASAGELFFGEGSRLTVL.

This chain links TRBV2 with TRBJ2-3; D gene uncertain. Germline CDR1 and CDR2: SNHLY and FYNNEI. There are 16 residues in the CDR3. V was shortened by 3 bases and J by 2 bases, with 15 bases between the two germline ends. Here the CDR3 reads CASSEVVRRTTDTQYF. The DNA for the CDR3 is TGTGCCAGCAGTGAGGTCGTGCGCCGTACCACAGATACGCAGTATTTT. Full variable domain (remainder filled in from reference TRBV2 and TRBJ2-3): EPEVTQTPSHQVTQMGQEVILRCVPISNHLYFYWYRQILGQKVEFLVSFYNNEISEKSEIFDDQFSVERPDGSNFTLKIRSTKLEDSAMYFCASSEVVRRTTDTQYFGPGTRLTVL.

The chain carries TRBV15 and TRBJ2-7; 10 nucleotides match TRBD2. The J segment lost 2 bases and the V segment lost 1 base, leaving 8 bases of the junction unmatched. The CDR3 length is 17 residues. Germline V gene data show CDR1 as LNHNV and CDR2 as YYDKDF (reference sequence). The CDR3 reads CATSRGLAGADAYEQYF. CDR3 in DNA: TGTGCCACCAGCAGAGGCCTAGCGGGAGCCGATGCCTACGAGCAGTACTTC.

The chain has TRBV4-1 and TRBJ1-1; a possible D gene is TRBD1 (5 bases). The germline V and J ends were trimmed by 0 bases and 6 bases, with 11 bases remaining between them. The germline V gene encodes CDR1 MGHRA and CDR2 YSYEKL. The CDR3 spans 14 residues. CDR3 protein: CASSQEQGLPEAFF. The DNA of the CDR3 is TGCGCCAGCAGCCAAGAGCAGGGTTTGCCTGAAGCTTTCTTT.

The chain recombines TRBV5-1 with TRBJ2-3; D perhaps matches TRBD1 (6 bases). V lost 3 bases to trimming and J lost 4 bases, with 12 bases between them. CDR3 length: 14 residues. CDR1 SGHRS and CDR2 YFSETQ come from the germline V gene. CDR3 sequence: CASSSYREADTQYF. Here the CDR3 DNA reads TGCGCCAGCAGCTCTTACAGGGAAGCAGATACGCAGTATTTT.

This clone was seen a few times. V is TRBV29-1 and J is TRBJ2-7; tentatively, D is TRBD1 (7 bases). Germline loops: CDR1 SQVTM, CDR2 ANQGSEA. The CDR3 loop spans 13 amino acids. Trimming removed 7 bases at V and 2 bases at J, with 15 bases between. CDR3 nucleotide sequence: TGCAGCGCTCTGACAGGGAGGACCTACGAGCAGTACTTC. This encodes CSALTGRTYEQYF.

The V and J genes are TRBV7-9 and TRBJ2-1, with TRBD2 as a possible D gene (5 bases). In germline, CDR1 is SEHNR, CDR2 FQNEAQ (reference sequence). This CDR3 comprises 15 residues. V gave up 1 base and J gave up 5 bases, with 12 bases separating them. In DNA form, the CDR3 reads TGTGCCAGCAGCTTAGGTCCAGCGGAGCACAATGAGCAGTTCTTC. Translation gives CASSLGPAEHNEQFF.

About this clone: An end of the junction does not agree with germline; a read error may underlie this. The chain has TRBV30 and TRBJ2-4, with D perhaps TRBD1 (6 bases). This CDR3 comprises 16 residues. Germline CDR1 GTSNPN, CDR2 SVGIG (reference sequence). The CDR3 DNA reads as TGTGCCTGGAGTGTACAGGGCCAGGTAGCCAAAAACAGTCAGTACTTC. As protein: CAWSVQGQVAKNSQYF.

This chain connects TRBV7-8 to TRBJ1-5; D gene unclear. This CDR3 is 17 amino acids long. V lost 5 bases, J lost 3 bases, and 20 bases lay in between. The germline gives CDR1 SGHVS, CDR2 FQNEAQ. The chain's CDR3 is CASSPEAVQRLNQPQHF. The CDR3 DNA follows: TGTGCCAGCAGCCCTGAGGCGGTCCAACGACTCAATCAGCCCCAGCATTTT.

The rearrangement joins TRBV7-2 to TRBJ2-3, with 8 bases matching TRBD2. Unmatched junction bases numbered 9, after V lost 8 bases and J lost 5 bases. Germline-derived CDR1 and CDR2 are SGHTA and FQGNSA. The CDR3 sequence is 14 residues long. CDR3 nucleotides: TGTGCCAGCGGCAGCGGGAGAGGGGAAGATACGCAGTATTTT. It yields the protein CASGSGRGEDTQYF.

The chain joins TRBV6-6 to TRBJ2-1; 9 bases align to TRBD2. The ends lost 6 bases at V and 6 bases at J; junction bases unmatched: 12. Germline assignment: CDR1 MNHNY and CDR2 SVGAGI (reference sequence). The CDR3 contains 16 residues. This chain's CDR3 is CASSHFLAGVGNEQFF. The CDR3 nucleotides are TGTGCCAGCAGCCACTTCTTAGCGGGAGTAGGCAATGAGCAGTTCTTC.

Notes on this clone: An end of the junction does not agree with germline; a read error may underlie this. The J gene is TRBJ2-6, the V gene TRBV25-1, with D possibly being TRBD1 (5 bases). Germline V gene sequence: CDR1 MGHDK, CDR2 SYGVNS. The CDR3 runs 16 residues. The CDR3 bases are TGTGCCAGCAGTGAATGGTACAGATCTGGGGCCAACGGCCTGACTTTC. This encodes CASSEWYRSGANGLTF.

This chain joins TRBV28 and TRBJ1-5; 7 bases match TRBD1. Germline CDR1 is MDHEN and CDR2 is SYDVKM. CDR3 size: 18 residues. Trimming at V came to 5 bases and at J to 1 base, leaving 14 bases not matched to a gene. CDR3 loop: CASSHTLYRGKSNQPQHF. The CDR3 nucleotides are TGTGCCAGCAGTCACACCTTATACAGGGGAAAGAGCAATCAGCCCCAGCATTTT.

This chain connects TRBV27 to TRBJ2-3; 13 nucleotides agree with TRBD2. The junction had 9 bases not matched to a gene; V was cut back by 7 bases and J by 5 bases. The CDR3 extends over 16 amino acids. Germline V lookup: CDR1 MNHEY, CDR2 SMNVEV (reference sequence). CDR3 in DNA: TGTGCCAGCACCTTACTAGCGGGAGGGCCGGAAGATACGCAGTATTTT. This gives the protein CASTLLAGGPEDTQYF.

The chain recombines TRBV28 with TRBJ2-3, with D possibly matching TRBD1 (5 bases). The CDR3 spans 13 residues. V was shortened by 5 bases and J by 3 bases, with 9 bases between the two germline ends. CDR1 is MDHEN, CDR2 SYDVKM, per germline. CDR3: CASSPRQTDTQYF. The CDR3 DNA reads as TGTGCCAGCAGTCCAAGACAGACAGATACGCAGTATTTT.

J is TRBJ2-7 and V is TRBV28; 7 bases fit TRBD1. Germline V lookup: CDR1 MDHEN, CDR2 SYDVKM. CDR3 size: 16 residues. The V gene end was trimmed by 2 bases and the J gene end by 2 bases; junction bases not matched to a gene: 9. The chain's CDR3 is CASSLVPTGAAYEQYF. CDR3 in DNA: TGTGCCAGCAGTTTAGTCCCCACAGGGGCAGCCTACGAGCAGTACTTC.